Listed here is a single T cell receptor (beta chain). The data are from a study of shared clonotypes between healthy human individuals. Background on the study: Participating donors consisted of two women and a few men aged 18 to 49.

Germline CDR1 is SGHRS and CDR2 is YFSETQ. This CDR3 is built from 16 residues. Trimming stripped 0 bases from V and 6 bases from J, with 19 bases between. About 28,000 T cell genomes, or approximately 270 ng DNA, went into replicate PCRs of unsorted PBMC. Original analysis: ImmunoSEQ junction-only sequences lacked quality scores, so their filtering differed. The repertoire was sequenced with immunoSEQ multiplex PCR; TCRdb's copy has only in-frame clones and lacks some. V and J calls and clone size come straight from that table; D and trimming were deduced from the DNA. The table lists 450,000 to 500,000 clones, 70% to 85% of them singletons.

The sample was PBMCs. The chain links TRBV5-1 to TRBJ2-7; no definite D call. This sequence originates from a woman aged 35 to 49 in good health. Some clones in this sample may be carry-over from other donors' samples. CDR3 coding DNA: TGCGCCAGCAGCTTGGGGGGTACCCGTCTGTTCGCCGAGCAGTACTTC. It specifies CASSLGGTRLFAEQYF.